Presented here are 2 T cell receptor beta chains from one specimen sequenced in a study of human T cells and chemical hapten exposure. Whole blood, unfractionated, served as the material for total RNA extraction. TCRdb reprocessed the 5' RACE reads via MiXCR and lists one record per CDR3 protein. The data contain about 110,000 distinct CDR3 sequences, roughly 19% of them singletons. All receptors come from a human donor in good health.

This clonotype was recorded a few times. The CDR3 is CASSQLGVLTF. The CDR3 DNA follows: TGTGCCAGCAGCCAATTGGGGGTCCTGACTTTC. The chain uses TRBV3-1 and TRBJ2-6; D not resolved. Trimming removed 2 bases from V and 13 bases from J, with 6 bases in between. Germline-derived CDR1 and CDR2 are LGHDT and YNNKEL (reference sequence). The CDR3 spans 11 residues.

CDR3 loop: CASSEERRGTDTQYF. The CDR3 nucleotides read TGCGCCAGCAGTGAGGAGCGGAGGGGTACAGATACGCAGTATTTT. This chain uses TRBV10-1 with TRBJ2-3; D may be TRBD2 (6 bases). Germline CDR1 is WNHNN and CDR2 is SYGVQD (reference sequence). Trimming removed 2 bases at V and 3 bases at J, with 12 bases between. CDR3 length: 15 residues.